This T cell receptor (beta chain) was identified in a study of cytomegalovirus exposure and HLA in healthy donors (dated by TCRdb to the late 2010s). General notes on the study: An earlier analysis of around 600 of the donors reported approximately 290 Gb of sequence data and 117 million unique TCR beta sequences from about 200 million T cells. Roughly 300 gigabases of sequencing data and approximately 92 million unique TCR sequences made up an early release that covered roughly 670 HLA-typed donors. Of the roughly 400 genotyped donors, approximately 83% fell in the genetic ancestry cluster associated with self-reported Caucasian donors. The aim of the study was to test whether cataloging public T cell receptors could identify signatures of past pathogen exposure. Using immunosequencing, the study profiled T cell repertoires from 500 to 800 subjects and related those repertoires to cytomegalovirus serostatus. Along with the approximately 700-subject first cohort, a separate validation cohort of over a hundred different subjects was used. To predict cytomegalovirus infection status, the study brought together high-throughput TCR immunosequencing, statistical association of individual TCRs with disease status, and machine learning. In a later analysis, previously published TCR beta repertoires from some 640 donors were re-analyzed and high-resolution HLA genotyping was added so that TCR occurrence patterns could be studied. The later analysis used no new phenotypic data to find candidate immune exposures, relying instead on TCR beta sequences and their occurrence across donors. To decide whether each TCR beta V gene segment behaved as functional or pseudogenic, an earlier analysis of fewer than 750 of the donors relied on high-throughput TCR beta sequencing. Donor age, sex, ethnicity and CMV serostatus were compiled alongside the repertoire data. A later genetic analysis used genome-wide SNP genotypes for about 65% of the 666 donors, treating that subset as a discovery cohort. Every repertoire in the discovery cohort had been generated on one and the same sequencing platform. HLA typing included class I and class II loci at four-digit resolution. Typing coverage differed by locus: A, B, C, DRB1 and DQB1 were typed in roughly 620-640 donors, DQA1 in about 500, DPA1 in around 610, and DPB1 in 400 to 490. Roughly 5 DR-DQ haplotypes were handled as single units for association and clustering because linkage in the cohort was strong. Across approximately 400 genotyped donors of the cohort, an average of approximately 240,000 unique TCR beta nucleotide sequences per donor were sequenced, and approximately 19% of those sequences were non-productive.

The paper's findings and limits, for the study overall: A later analysis found that most CMV-associated TCR beta chains appeared HLA-restricted, with HLA associations seemingly driven largely by CMV exposure. Most TCR sequences were seen in very few donors, while some public TCRs were found in many individuals. The authors suggested that the approach could potentially be extended to other disease states and immunological phenotypes. In a later analysis, TCR association rates were found to vary across HLA loci, with the most associated TCRs seen for DRB1 alleles and the fewest for HLA-C alleles. According to a later genetic analysis, donors in an Asian-associated ancestry cluster had fewer N-insertions in productive TCRs than the roughly 670-donor mean. This cohort had only TCR beta chains sequenced, and the lack of alpha or paired-chain data limited which features could be detected. Three of the identified cytomegalovirus-associated TCR beta chains were confirmed in vitro to be specific for cytomegalovirus antigens. In the study, about 150 TCR beta chains were listed as associated with cytomegalovirus. Cytomegalovirus status was reported to be diagnosed by the classifier with high specificity and sensitivity in both the original and validation cohorts. Presence/absence analyses assumed roughly uniform sequencing depth across donors, an assumption that may not hold. Linkage disequilibrium might explain the correlated functional status among segregating V segments, but an unknown experimental factor could not be ruled out. Several of the top co-occurrence clusters appeared to be linked to parvovirus B19, influenza, CMV and Epstein-Barr virus, according to a later analysis. A further reported finding was that TCR beta sequences accurately predicted the HLA-A and HLA-B alleles for most subjects in the first cohort. A cluster of highly shared sequence variants was judged likely to represent a technical artifact of the sequencing pipeline. An association between a missense DCLRE1C variant and V-gene and J-gene trimming of TCR beta chains was found in a later genetic analysis and replicated in an independent cohort. At a false discovery rate of 0.05, a later analysis linked roughly 17,000 TCR beta sequences to specific HLA alleles. Strong co-occurrence of HLA alleles, especially DR and DQ, made assigning TCR associations to individual alleles difficult. Because HLA typing was unavailable for some donors at each locus, only the typed subset was used in association tests. Broadly in line with IMGT annotations, most TCR beta V segments showed up in productive rearrangements about 87% or about 30% of the time in an earlier analysis of 587 of the donors. Approximately 16 rarely observed V segments, including chromosome 9 orphons, were excluded from the earlier analysis of approximately 500 of the donors because counts were too low. A later analysis found that HLA-associated TCR beta chains were more clonally expanded and had lower generation probabilities than equally common non-associated chains. CMV serostatus was the only immune exposure information available for the cohort.

Concerning this clone itself: The antigen it recognizes is unknown. It has no much larger one-base neighbor in the sample; base qualities were not kept.

The cohort consisted of 650 to 850 healthy bone marrow donors. At the time of sampling, all cohort members were nominally healthy, though unrecorded immune exposures were likely present. The donor was CMV seropositive and belonged to the group of about 290 seropositive cohort members. Each donor provided a peripheral blood sample, and peripheral blood mononuclear cells were used for TCR beta sequencing. The Qiagen DNeasy Blood Extraction Kit was used to extract genomic DNA from the blood cell samples. The library was generated by the immunoSEQ multiplex PCR assay. The multiplex PCR relied on a mix of 60 forward primers for TCR Vbeta segments and 13 reverse primers for TCR Jbeta segments. The CDR3 region of rearranged TCR beta genes was amplified from genomic DNA with a multiplex PCR assay. The amplified TCR beta libraries were sequenced on the Illumina HiSeq System as 87-base-pair reads. As for how the authors treated the data: A later analysis tallied 70 million to 100 million unique TCR beta chains across the 666 repertoires, and about 12 million of those chains were shared by two or more donors. A nearest-neighbor algorithm error-corrected the raw reads and collapsed the reads into unique sequences, merging closely related sequences to remove PCR and sequencing errors. V, D and J gene segments were assigned by aligning CDR3 sequences to IMGT reference sequences. For a sequence to be retained, a match of at least six nucleotides was required to both a V gene segment and a J gene segment. Rearrangements were called productive when the CDR3 lacked stop codons and stayed in frame with V and J; all others were non-productive. Following IMGT convention, CDR3 was defined as the stretch from the second conserved V-encoded cysteine up to the conserved J-encoded phenylalanine. Sequences without an unambiguous match to a single V gene segment were excluded from the earlier analysis of 450 to 750 of the donors. In an earlier analysis of several hundred of the donors, V segments were called functional above 56.7% productive rearrangements and were called segregating when the between-donor standard deviation exceeded 5%. A statistical classification framework was built for diagnosing cytomegalovirus status from the catalog of TCR beta chain sequences. V and J gene assignment, in a later analysis, came from comparing TCR nucleotide sequences with IMGT/GENE-DB human TR gene sequences. The TCRdist pipeline was used in a later analysis to assign CDR3 sequences and most-parsimonious VDJ recombination scenarios. In a later analysis, each TCR beta chain was defined by its CDR3 amino acid sequence together with its V-gene family, and reads without a unique V-gene family were excluded. A later analysis removed nearly 600 highly shared, low-generation-probability nucleotide sequences to deal with suspected cross-contamination and a sequencing artifact. In a later analysis, a clonal expansion index for each public chain was calculated from normalized within-repertoire ranks of inferred template counts. In a later analysis, generation probabilities were computed with a VDJ recombination model fitted to out-of-frame rearrangements, and the resulting probabilities were checked against IGoR. In a later analysis, TCR-TCR, TCR-HLA and TCR-CMV co-occurrence was scored with hypergeometric tests, and a repertoire-size bias correction was applied to TCR pairs. A later analysis estimated false discovery rates by permuting HLA or CMV assignments 20 times. In a later analysis, co-occurring TCRs were grouped with DBSCAN, and TCRdist sequence similarity was added when clustering was performed within HLA-allele-positive subsets. Repertoires with fewer than 30,000 or more than 120,000 public chains were left out of co-occurrence clustering, as were five repertoires with anomalous nucleotide sharing. This is the immuneACCESS table as TCRdb keeps it, with only in-frame sequences that have V and J called. A part of the clones is gone; compared with another copy, unresolved V genes explain less than half, and the rest is unexplained. V, J and clone size are taken as reported in that table, and D and trimming were inferred from the DNA itself. The table for this sample lists about 88,000 clones; 55% to 85% of them were counted only once. Roughly 16% of the sample is in the top ten clones.

Specimen: PBMCs. This TCR derives from a woman in her late teens or twenties in good health and CMV-seropositive.

The DNA reads as follows: TGCGCCAGCAGCCAAGAGGGGACAGGGACCAAAAACATTCAGTACTTC. It translates to CASSQEGTGTKNIQYF. The V and J genes are TRBV4-3 and TRBJ2-4; TRBD1 lines up with 9 middle nucleotides. CDR1 and CDR2, per the germline V gene, are LGHNA and YSLEER. Including cysteine and phenylalanine, the CDR3 has 16 amino acids. Only the CDR3 DNA stays, 48 bases, in frame from base 1. Germline trimming amounts to 0 bases on V and 2 bases on J, with 2 as the count of junction bases outside the gene matches.